This passage covers 9 T cell receptor beta chains from one sample sequenced in a study of tumor and adjacent non-tumor tissue in lung cancer. This sample's RNA came from whole unsorted tissue. TCRbeta libraries were built with three rounds of nested PCR, modified from ARM-PCR. TCRdb recomputed calls from the multiplex PCR reads with MiXCR, one row per CDR3 protein. Of 200,000 to 250,000 distinct CDR3 sequences listed, 71% were seen once; the top ten hold approximately 25%. Material for sequencing was lung tumor tissue. The receptors derive from a man aged 55-75 years with non-small cell lung cancer.

A word on this clonotype: The final CDR3 position lacks the conserved phenylalanine or tryptophan, pointing to a likely read error. The genes are TRBV20-1 and TRBJ1-5; 8 bases fit TRBD1. The germline CDR1 and CDR2 sequences are DFQATT and SNEGSKA (reference sequence). This CDR3 has 15 amino acids. V was pared by 0 bases and J by 11 bases, with 12 bases of the junction left unmatched. The CDR3 nucleotides read TGCAGTGCTAGAGATCAACAGGGGGATGGGCATTCCCAGCATTCT. Protein sequence: CSARDQQGDGHSQHS.

This clonotype was counted many times. The chain joins TRBV12-3 or TRBV12-4 to TRBJ2-5; no clear D gene. There are 14 residues in the CDR3. V was clipped by 6 bases and J by 1 base, with 12 bases between them. This CDR3 is CASRVSLLQETQYF. In DNA form, the CDR3 reads TGTGCCAGCAGAGTGTCTCTTCTCCAAGAGACCCAGTACTTC.

In regard to this clonotype: A junction boundary mismatches the germline segment, possibly from a read error. J is TRBJ2-1 and V is TRBV4-2; 11 nucleotides align to TRBD2. Germline lookup yields CDR1 LGHNA and CDR2 YNFKEQ. This CDR3 has 16 residues. CDR3 in DNA: TGTACCAGCAGCCAAGGAACTAGCGGGGGAGGCAATGAGCAGTTCTTC. This sequence encodes CTSSQGTSGGGNEQFF.

This clonotype has a handful of counts. Possible read error: a much larger clone is one base away. This chain connects TRBV11-2 to TRBJ1-1, with 8 bases aligning to TRBD1. In germline, CDR1 is SGHAT, CDR2 FQNNGV. The CDR3 runs 13 residues. The V segment lost 7 bases and the J segment 4 bases; nucleotides outside the gene matches: 5. The CDR3 here is CASNTQGATEAFF. CDR3 bases: TGTGCCAGCAATACCCAGGGGGCCACTGAAGCTTTCTTT.

In its sample, this clonotype was seen once. One junction end disagrees with the germline gene, perhaps due to a read error. The chain is built from TRBV20-1 and TRBJ2-2, with TRBD2 as a possible D gene (5 bases). CDR1 is DFQATT, CDR2 SNEGSKA, per germline (reference sequence). The CDR3 consists of 13 residues. This chain's CDR3 is CSPSDYNTGELFF. The CDR3 nucleotides read TGCAGTCCTTCTGACTACAACACCGGTGAGCTGTTTTTT.

The rearrangement joins TRBV20-1 to TRBJ2-1; a possible D gene is TRBD2 (5 bases). V was cut by 3 bases and J by 1 base, with 19 bases left in between. The germline V gene has CDR1 DFQATT and CDR2 SNEGSKA (reference sequence). The CDR3 sequence is 17 residues long. CDR3 in amino acids: CSARARERTFSYNEQFF. Written as DNA, the CDR3 is TGCAGTGCTAGGGCTAGGGAGCGCACCTTTTCCTACAATGAGCAGTTCTTC.

This clonotype was counted many times. This chain uses TRBV29-1 with TRBJ1-1; weak D call: TRBD1 (5 bases). The germline V and J ends were trimmed by 6 bases and 1 base, with 18 bases remaining between them. Germline assignment: CDR1 SQVTM and CDR2 ANQGSEA. This CDR3 region has 15 residues. The CDR3 DNA follows: TGCAGCGTAAAAAAGGCAGGGAAAAGGAACACTGAAGCTTTCTTT. Amino acid sequence: CSVKKAGKRNTEAFF.

A word on this clonotype: This may arise from a read error, as a much more abundant clone is one base away. Likely a read error: the CDR3 ends without its conserved phenylalanine or tryptophan. This chain uses TRBV5-1 with TRBJ1-3; no firm D call. The CDR3 runs to 15 residues. The germline gives CDR1 SGHRS, CDR2 YFSETQ. The V and J ends lost 0 bases and 3 bases respectively, with 10 bases between them. This CDR3 reads CASSLGSGDGNTIYS. As DNA, the CDR3 is TGCGCCAGCAGCTTGGGGTCGGGTGATGGAAACACCATATATTCT.

The chain carries TRBV29-1 and TRBJ2-7; 9 bases are a match to TRBD2. Germline V gives CDR1 SQVTM, CDR2 ANQGSEA. The CDR3 is 15 residues long. V gave up 4 bases and J gave up 10 bases; unmatched junction bases: 17. CDR3 amino acids: CSVVIRAGGSGEQYF. CDR3 nucleotide sequence: TGCAGCGTTGTTATCCGGGCGGGAGGGTCTGGTGAACAGTACTTC.